This TCR beta chain stems from a study of blood T cell repertoires in COVID-19. How the authors handled the data: Reference gene primer amplification gave estimated nucleated cell counts. Profiled with immunoSEQ multiplex PCR; TCRdb holds only in-frame clones, not every one. Clonal size and the V and J genes are those of that table, whereas D and trimming came from the DNA. This table has 250,000 to 350,000 clones, 70% to 90% appearing once. The V gene's germline CDR1 is SGHAT and CDR2 FQNNGV. V gave up 3 bases and J gave up 7 bases, with 16 bases separating them. The CDR3 has 16 amino acids. This clone was observed a single time.

This sequence joins TRBV11-2 and TRBJ1-6; D may be TRBD1 (6 bases). The material sequenced was peripheral blood. The clonotype was recovered from a woman aged 60 to 75 with acute or convalescent COVID-19. The CDR3 DNA follows: TGTGCCAGCAGCTTCGATAACAGGGCGGAGAATTCACCCCTCCACTTT. As protein: CASSFDNRAENSPLHF.